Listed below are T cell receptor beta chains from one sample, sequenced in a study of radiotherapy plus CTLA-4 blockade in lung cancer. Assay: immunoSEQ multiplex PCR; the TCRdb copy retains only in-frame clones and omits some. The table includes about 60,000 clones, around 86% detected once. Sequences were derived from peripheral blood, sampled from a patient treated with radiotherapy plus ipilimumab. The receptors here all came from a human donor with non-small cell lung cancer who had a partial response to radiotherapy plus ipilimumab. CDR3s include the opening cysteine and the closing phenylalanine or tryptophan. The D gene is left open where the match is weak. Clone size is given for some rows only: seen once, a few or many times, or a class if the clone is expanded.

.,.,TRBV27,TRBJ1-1,TGTGCCAGCAGTTTATCTTTTAAGAACACTGAAGCTTTCTTT,CASSLSFKNTEAFF
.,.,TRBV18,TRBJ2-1,TGTGCCAGCTCACCAAGTATACGGGGGTACAATGAGCAGTTCTTC,CASSPSIRGYNEQFF
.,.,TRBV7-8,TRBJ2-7,TGTGCCAGGGCAGGTCTTCACTACGAGCAGTACTTC,CARAGLHYEQYF
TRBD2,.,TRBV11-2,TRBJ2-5,TGTGCCAGCAGCTTAGGAGGTAGCGGGAGAGGCAAAGAGACCCAGTACTTC,CASSLGGSGRGKETQYF
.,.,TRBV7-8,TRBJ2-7,TGTGCCAGCAGCTTAGCAAACACCTTGGGCTCCCACGAGCAGTACTTC,CASSLANTLGSHEQYF
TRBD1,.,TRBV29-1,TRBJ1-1,TGCAGCGCTTTTACAGGGGGAACTGAAGCTTTCTTT,CSAFTGGTEAFF
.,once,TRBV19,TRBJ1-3,TGTGCCAGTAGTATATCAGGGCGAAACACCATATATTTT,CASSISGRNTIYF
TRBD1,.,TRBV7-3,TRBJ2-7,TGTGCCAGCAGCGCCCGGGACAGGGGCGAGCAGTACTTC,CASSARDRGEQYF
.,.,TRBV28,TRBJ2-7,TGTGCCAGCAGTTTGGTTGCTGGGGGGATAGGCTACGAGCAGTACTTC,CASSLVAGGIGYEQYF
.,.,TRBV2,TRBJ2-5,TGTGCCAGCCCAGCGAATCCCGGGAGAGGCGAGACCCAGTACTTC,CASPANPGRGETQYF
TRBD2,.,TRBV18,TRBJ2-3,TGTGCCAGCTCATGGACTAGCGCTAGCACAGATACGCAGTATTTT,CASSWTSASTDTQYF
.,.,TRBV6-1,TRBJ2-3,TGTGCCAGCAGTGAATTTCTGGGACAAAACACAGATACGCAGTATTTT,CASSEFLGQNTDTQYF
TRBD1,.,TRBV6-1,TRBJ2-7,TGTGCCAGCAGTGGATTCTTCGGGACAGGGTCCTACGAGCAGTACTTC,CASSGFFGTGSYEQYF
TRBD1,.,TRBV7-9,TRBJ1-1,TGTGCCAGCGTAAGTACCGGGACAGCTTTGAAGGAAGCTTTCTTT,CASVSTGTALKEAFF
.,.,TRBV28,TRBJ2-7,TGTGCCAGCAGTTCCCAGGGGAACGAGCAGTACTTC,CASSSQGNEQYF
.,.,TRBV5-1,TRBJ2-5,TGCGCCAGCAGCTTGGAGGGGTTGAAGGAGACCCAGTACTTC,CASSLEGLKETQYF
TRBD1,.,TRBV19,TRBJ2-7,TGTGCCAGTAGTATTCCGACAGGGGGGTCCTACGAGCAGTACTTC,CASSIPTGGSYEQYF
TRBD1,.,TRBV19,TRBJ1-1,TGTGCCAGTAGCCGCCGGGGTACAGGGGTTGTGAACACTGAAGCTTTCTTT,CASSRRGTGVVNTEAFF
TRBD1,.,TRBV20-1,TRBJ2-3,TGCAGTGCTCCCCGGGACAGGGTTCAGTATTTT,CSAPRDRVQYF
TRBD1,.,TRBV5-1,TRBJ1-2,TGCGCCAGCAACTTGGAGGGACAGGGGACGGGTGGCTACACCTTC,CASNLEGQGTGGYTF
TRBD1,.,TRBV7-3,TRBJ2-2,TGTGCCAGCAGCTTTACCGGGACAGGGGTTACCGGGGAGCTGTTTTTT,CASSFTGTGVTGELFF
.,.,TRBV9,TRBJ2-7,TGTGCCAGCAGCGTAGCCCCCCAGGGTGGCTCCTACGAGCAGTACTTC,CASSVAPQGGSYEQYF
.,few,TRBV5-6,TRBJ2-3,TGTGCCAGCAGCATGGGTATTAATACGCAGTATTTT,CASSMGINTQYF
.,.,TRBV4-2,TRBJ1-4,TGTGCCAGCAGCCAAGGTCCGCCGACATCCTCCTTTGAAAAACTGTTTTTT,CASSQGPPTSSFEKLFF
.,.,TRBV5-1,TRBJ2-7,TGCGCCAGCAGCTTGGGGGCAGGGCTATCCTACGAGCAGTACTTC,CASSLGAGLSYEQYF
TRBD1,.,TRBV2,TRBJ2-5,TGTGCCAGCAGCGCCGGGACAGGGGAGGGCCAGTACTTC,CASSAGTGEGQYF
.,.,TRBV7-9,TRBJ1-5,TGTGCCAGCAGCGTGGAGGGGCGCGGTCAGCCCCAGCATTTT,CASSVEGRGQPQHF
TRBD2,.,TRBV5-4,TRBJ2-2,TGTGCCAGCAGCTTGAACGGGAGGGCTAACACCGGGGAGCTGTTTTTT,CASSLNGRANTGELFF
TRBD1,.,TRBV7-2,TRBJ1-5,TGTGCCAGCAGCCTGAGACAGGGGGCGTACAATCAGCCCCAGCATTTT,CASSLRQGAYNQPQHF
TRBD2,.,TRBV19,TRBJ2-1,TGTGCCAGTAGTATAGAGGCGGGAGTCCGCGCTGAGCAGTTCTTC,CASSIEAGVRAEQFF
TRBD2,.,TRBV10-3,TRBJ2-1,TGTGCCATCAGTGTCGGACTAGCGGGAGGGCGGGGGCGGGAGCAGTTCTTC,CAISVGLAGGRGREQFF
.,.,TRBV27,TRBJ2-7,TGTGCCAGCACCCCCTTCGGCGAGACAAGCTCCTACGAGCAGTACTTC,CASTPFGETSSYEQYF
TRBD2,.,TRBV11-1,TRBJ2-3,TGTGCCACCCAACGAGGAGCGGGAGTTGGGAGAGATACGCAGTATTTT,CATQRGAGVGRDTQYF
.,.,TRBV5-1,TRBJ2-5,TGCGCCAGCAGCTTGACACAGCCACAAGAGACCCAGTACTTC,CASSLTQPQETQYF
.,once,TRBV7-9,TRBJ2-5,TGTGCCAGCAGCCCCTACTCACAGGGAGAGACCCAGTACTTC,CASSPYSQGETQYF
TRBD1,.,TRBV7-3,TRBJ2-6,TGTGCCAGCAGCTTGGGACAGAGCTCTGGGGCCAACGTCCTGACTTTC,CASSLGQSSGANVLTF
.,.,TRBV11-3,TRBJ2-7,TGTGCCAGCAGCTTAGGCGGTACAGGGATCCACGAGCAGTACTTC,CASSLGGTGIHEQYF
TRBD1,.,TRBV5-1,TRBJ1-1,TGCGCCAGCAGCCCAACGCGGACAGGGAACACTGAAGCTTTCTTT,CASSPTRTGNTEAFF
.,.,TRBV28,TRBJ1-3,TGTGCCAGCAGTTTATCACAACCCACTGGAAACACCATATATTTT,CASSLSQPTGNTIYF
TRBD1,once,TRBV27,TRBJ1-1,TGTGCCAGCAGTTCGAAGGGGGCGGAAGCTTTCTTT,CASSSKGAEAFF
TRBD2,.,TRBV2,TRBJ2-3,TGTGCCAGCAGTGAAGAAGCGGGAGGCACAGATACGCAGTATTTT,CASSEEAGGTDTQYF
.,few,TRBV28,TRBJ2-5,TGTGCCAGCATGTTCGGAGTATACCAAGAGACCCAGTACTTC,CASMFGVYQETQYF
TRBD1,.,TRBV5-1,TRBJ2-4,TGCGCCAGCAGCTTCCTACAGGGGGCGAGAGACATTCAGTACTTC,CASSFLQGARDIQYF
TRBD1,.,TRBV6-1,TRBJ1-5,TGTGCCAGCAGTGAAAGAGGGGGACAGGGAATTAGTCAGCCCCAGCATTTT,CASSERGGQGISQPQHF
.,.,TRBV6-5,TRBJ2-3,TGTGCCAGCAGTTACCCCGGGGCAGATACGCAGTATTTT,CASSYPGADTQYF
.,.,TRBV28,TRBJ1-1,TGTGCCAGCAGACCGGCAGGGAAGGGAAACACTGAAGCTTTCTTT,CASRPAGKGNTEAFF
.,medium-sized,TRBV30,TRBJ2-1,TGTGCCTGGAGGGGACTCAAGTACAATGAGCAGTTCTTC,CAWRGLKYNEQFF
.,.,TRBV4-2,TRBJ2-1,.,CASSTIDFRGFSYNEQFF
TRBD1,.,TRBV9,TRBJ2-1,TGTGCCAGCAGCGTAGGGCCAGGGGGCAACGATGAGCAGTTCTTC,CASSVGPGGNDEQFF